One sample yielded the 17 T cell receptor beta chains listed below, sequenced in a study of OX40 agonist ivuxolimab in advanced cancers. Sequencing was performed with immunoSEQ multiplex PCR; in TCRdb, only in-frame clones are kept and a portion is missing. The top ten clones hold around 0.63% of a sample with about 68,000 clones, approximately 87% of them seen once. The specimen comprised CD4+ or CD8+ T cells sorted from blood, sampled in a trial of the OX40 agonist ivuxolimab. The source of these receptors is an adult with an advanced solid tumor such as melanoma, head and neck, liver or kidney cancer.

V usage is TRBV10-3 and J usage is TRBJ2-2; weak D call: TRBD1 (6 bases). Per germline, CDR1 ENHRY and CDR2 SYGVKD. V shed 7 bases and J shed 5 bases, with 23 bases lying between them. The CDR3 spans 17 residues. CDR3 sequence: CAITVSGTLKETGELFF. The CDR3 DNA sequence: TGTGCCATCACCGTCTCCGGGACACTCAAAGAGACCGGGGAGCTGTTTTTT.

This clone was observed once. The chain employs TRBV15 and TRBJ2-2; D may be TRBD1 (6 bases). Germline V gene sequence: CDR1 LNHNV, CDR2 YYDKDF (reference sequence). The length of the CDR3 is 16 residues. Deletions cut 2 bases from V and 6 bases from J, with 16 bases between. CDR3 sequence reads: CATSRSGHLLPGELFF. The CDR3 coding sequence is TGTGCCACCAGCAGATCGGGACACCTGTTACCCGGGGAGCTGTTTTTT.

With regard to this clone: This sample includes further DNA sequences coding for the same CDR3. V and J are TRBV5-1 and TRBJ2-5; D unclear. V was pared by 0 bases and J by 2 bases, with 5 bases between. CDR3 length: 13 residues. In germline, CDR1 is SGHRS, CDR2 YFSETQ. CDR3 region: CASSLGGQETQYF. Here the CDR3 DNA reads TGCGCCAGCAGCTTGGGGGGACAAGAGACCCAGTACTTC.

The V gene is TRBV2, the J gene TRBJ1-1; D is possibly TRBD1 (6 bases). The CDR3 runs 15 residues. CDR1 is SNHLY, CDR2 FYNNEI, per germline. The V end was cut by 5 bases, the J end by 2 bases, with 15 bases between. CDR3 bases: TGTGCCAGCAGTAAACAGGGAACTCTTAACACTGAAGCTTTCTTT. Translated: CASSKQGTLNTEAFF.

This clone turned up a few times. This chain uses TRBV7-2 with TRBJ1-4, with TRBD1 as a possible D gene (5 bases). Germline loops: CDR1 SGHTA, CDR2 FQGNSA. CDR3 length equals 15 residues. With 3 bases removed from V and 3 bases from J, the gap between germline ends came to 11 bases. The CDR3 loop reads CASSLTRQSNEKLFF. The CDR3 DNA follows: TGTGCCAGCAGCTTGACCAGACAGTCTAATGAAAAACTGTTTTTT.

The rearrangement joins TRBV7-2 to TRBJ1-5; D is unresolved. The CDR3 is made up of 13 amino acids. Germline V CDR1 and CDR2: SGHTA, FQGNSA. Trimming left V 2 bases short and J 9 bases short, with 11 bases between. The CDR3: CASSLLGKGPQHF. CDR3 nucleotide sequence: TGTGCCAGCAGCTTATTGGGGAAGGGGCCCCAGCATTTT.

The chain has TRBV6-6 and TRBJ2-6; D not certain. Germline values: CDR1 MNHNY, CDR2 SVGAGI (reference sequence). The CDR3 covers 15 residues. V shed 4 bases and J shed 4 bases, with 11 bases lying between them. CDR3 nucleotide sequence: TGTGCCAGCAGTTCGAGGAAGGACGGGGCCAACGTCCTGACTTTC. Translation: CASSSRKDGANVLTF.

The chain recombines TRBV19 with TRBJ2-3; no clear D gene. There are 13 residues in the CDR3. Germline V gene sequence: CDR1 LNHDA, CDR2 SQIVND (reference sequence). V lost 3 bases and J 5 bases, leaving 9 bases between the germline ends. The CDR3 is CASSMEYVDTQYF. The CDR3 nucleotides read TGTGCCAGTAGTATGGAGTACGTAGATACGCAGTATTTT.

This chain joins TRBV7-3 and TRBJ2-2; 7 bases are a match to TRBD1. With V trimmed by 5 bases and J by 1 base, 7 bases remained unmatched. The germline V gene encodes CDR1 SGHTA and CDR2 FQGTGA. The CDR3 loop spans 16 amino acids. The CDR3 nucleotides read TGTGCCAGCAGCGTTGCGACAGGGTGGAACACCGGGGAGCTGTTTTTT. The encoded protein is CASSVATGWNTGELFF.

The chain links TRBV7-9 to TRBJ2-3; D is possibly TRBD1 (6 bases). The CDR3 contains 17 residues. The V and J ends lost 1 base and 2 bases respectively, with 16 bases between them. From germline, CDR1 is SEHNR and CDR2 FQNEAQ (reference sequence). The CDR3 region is CASSLVPGAGYTDTQYF. The CDR3 coding sequence is TGTGCCAGCAGCTTAGTTCCAGGGGCCGGTTACACAGATACGCAGTATTTT. Complete variable domain (other parts from reference TRBV7-9 and TRBJ2-3): DTGVSQNPRHKITKRGQNVTFRCDPISEHNRLYWYRQTLGQGPEFLTYFQNEAQLEKSRLLSDRFSAERPKGSFSTLEIQRTEQGDSAMYLCASSLVPGAGYTDTQYFGPGTRLTVL.

This clone was observed a single time. The chain links TRBV28 to TRBJ1-5; D remains ambiguous. CDR1 is MDHEN, CDR2 SYDVKM, per germline. The ends were cut back, 7 bases at V and 0 bases at J, with 7 bases in the middle. This CDR3 contains 13 residues. The CDR3 DNA reads TGTGCCAGCAACGGTTATAGCAATCAGCCCCAGCATTTT. Translation gives CASNGYSNQPQHF.

V gene TRBV7-9 combines with J gene TRBJ2-3; the D is unclear. Deletions cut 3 bases from V and 2 bases from J, with 6 bases between. The CDR3 covers 13 residues. Germline CDR1 and CDR2: SEHNR and FQNEAQ (reference sequence). This CDR3 reads CASSFPNTDTQYF. CDR3 DNA sequence: TGTGCCAGCAGCTTTCCGAACACAGATACGCAGTATTTT.

V and J are TRBV18 and TRBJ1-2; D is unresolved. V gave up 2 bases and J gave up 1 base, with 5 bases separating them. The CDR3 is made up of 13 amino acids. Per germline, CDR1 KGHSH and CDR2 LQKENI. CDR3 in amino acids: CASSPGSNYGYTF. CDR3 coding DNA: TGTGCCAGCTCACCAGGCAGTAACTATGGCTACACCTTC.

The rearrangement uses TRBV20-1 and TRBJ2-7, with 7 positions matching TRBD2. The germline V gene encodes CDR1 DFQATT and CDR2 SNEGSKA (reference sequence). J was trimmed by 3 bases and V by 6 bases; bases with no gene match: 2. This CDR3 has 11 residues. CDR3 sequence reads: CSASGDYEQYF. Written as DNA, the CDR3 is TGCAGTGCGAGCGGGGACTACGAGCAGTACTTC.

The CDR3 coding sequence is TGTGCCAGCACACTAGCGGGGCGGGAAGAGACCCAGTACTTC. Protein product: CASTLAGREETQYF. This chain connects TRBV7-9 to TRBJ2-5; 10 nucleotides align to TRBD2. This CDR3 spans 14 amino acids. Trimming at V came to 7 bases and at J to 3 bases, leaving 5 bases not matched to a gene. In germline, CDR1 is SEHNR, CDR2 FQNEAQ (reference sequence).

This chain connects TRBV7-2 to TRBJ2-2; possible D gene TRBD1, 6 bases. The V gene lost 5 bases and the J gene lost 0 bases, with 10 bases spanning the gap. The CDR3 loop spans 15 amino acids. From germline, CDR1 is SGHTA and CDR2 FQGNSA. In nucleotides, the CDR3 is TGTGCCAGCAGCCATAGGGGGACGAACACCGGGGAGCTGTTTTTT. This sequence encodes CASSHRGTNTGELFF.

This clone showed up just once. This chain links TRBV5-6 with TRBJ2-1; D ambiguous. The germline gives CDR1 SGHDT, CDR2 YYEEEE. The CDR3 loop spans 15 amino acids. The V and J ends lost 0 bases and 1 base respectively, with 8 bases between them. In DNA, the CDR3 is TGTGCCAGCAGCTTGGAAGCCTGGTCCTACAATGAGCAGTTCTTC. It translates to CASSLEAWSYNEQFF.